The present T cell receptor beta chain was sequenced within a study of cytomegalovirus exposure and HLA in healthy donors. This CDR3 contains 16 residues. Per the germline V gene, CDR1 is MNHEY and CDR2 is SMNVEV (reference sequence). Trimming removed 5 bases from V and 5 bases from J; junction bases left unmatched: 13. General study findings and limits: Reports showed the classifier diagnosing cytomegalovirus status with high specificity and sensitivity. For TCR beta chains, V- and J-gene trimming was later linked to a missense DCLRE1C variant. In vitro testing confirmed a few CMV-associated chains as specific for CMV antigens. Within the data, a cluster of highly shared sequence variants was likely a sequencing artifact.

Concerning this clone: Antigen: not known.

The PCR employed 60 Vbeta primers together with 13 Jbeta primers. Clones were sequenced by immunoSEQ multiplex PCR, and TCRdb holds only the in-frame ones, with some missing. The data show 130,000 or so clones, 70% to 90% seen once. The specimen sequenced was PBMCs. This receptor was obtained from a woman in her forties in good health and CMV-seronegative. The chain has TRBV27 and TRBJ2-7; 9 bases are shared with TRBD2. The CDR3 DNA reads TGTGCCAGCAGTCTTACCCCCGCGGGAGGGCCCGACGAGCAGTACTTC. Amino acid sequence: CASSLTPAGGPDEQYF.